One and the same sample provided the 2 T cell receptor beta chains below, sequenced in a study of Ad26.COV2.S vaccination and SARS-CoV-2 variants. Produced via immunoSEQ multiplex PCR; TCRdb's table is partial and in-frame only. The table records about 350,000 clones, around nine tenths of them present only once. The treatment was: around 19 received Ad26.COV2.S at low or high dose, single or two shots; about 5 received placebo; per-sample allocation not given. Samples analyzed were those drawn on day 63 after the first vaccine or placebo injection. The sample here was peripheral blood, taken in a trial of Ad26.COV2.S vaccine versus placebo. The receptors were sampled from a person aged 18-65 years who received the Ad26.COV2.S COVID-19 vaccine or a placebo.

The CDR3 region is CASSLGPAGGPGNEQFF. CDR3 sequence (DNA): TGTGCCAGCAGCTTAGGTCCAGCGGGAGGGCCGGGTAATGAGCAGTTCTTC. The chain couples TRBV7-2 to TRBJ2-1; TRBD2 agrees at 10 bases. The V and J ends lost 1 base and 7 bases, in that order; junction bases with no gene match: 10. The CDR3 totals 17 residues. Germline lookup yields CDR1 SGHTA and CDR2 FQGNSA.

The rearrangement joins TRBV5-1 to TRBJ2-7; possibly TRBD2 for D (5 bases). Between the trimmed V and J ends, which lost 0 bases and 3 bases, there was a span of 16 bases. This CDR3 is 16 amino acids long. CDR1 SGHRS and CDR2 YFSETQ come from the germline V gene. The CDR3 sequence: CASSLATVGGRYEQYF. CDR3 nucleotides: TGCGCCAGCAGCTTGGCCACAGTCGGAGGTCGCTACGAGCAGTACTTC.